The clone carrying this T cell receptor (beta chain) appeared a few times. Antigen unknown. The sample belongs to a study of identical twins. The authors used template switching to add a universal primer site and gave cDNA unique molecular identifiers. TCRdb recomputed calls from the 5' RACE reads with MiXCR, one row per CDR3 protein. Of some 1,700,000 distinct CDR3 sequences listed, more than 30% are singletons. V dropped 1 base and J dropped 3 bases, with 10 bases sitting between them. Germline CDR1 MGHRA, CDR2 YSYEKL. This CDR3 is built from 15 residues. Study-level results: For cord blood, abundant beta clonotypes had fewer insertions, unlike memory repertoires, which showed none. Conclusions were drawn cross-sectionally by statistical analysis, without following the same donors. Weaker excess sharing between twins was seen in beta out-of-frame sequences.

The receptor was isolated from a newborn girl in good health. The chain combines TRBV4-1 with TRBJ1-3; D gene unclear. The sample consisted of cord blood. CDR3 sequence reads: CASSQVWEIGNTIYF. The CDR3 DNA reads TGCGCCAGCAGCCAAGTTTGGGAGATTGGAAACACCATATATTTT.